This T cell receptor beta chain was captured by sequencing in a study of shared clonotypes between healthy human individuals. The repertoire was sequenced with immunoSEQ multiplex PCR; TCRdb's copy has only in-frame clones and lacks some. Among some 1.5 million clones listed, around 97% were seen once. The length of the CDR3 is 16 residues. Germline CDR1 and CDR2: SGHVS and FQNEAQ. Trimming took off 3 bases at V and 0 bases at J, with 12 bases between the two ends. About this clone: The antigen is undetermined.

Study-wide results and caveats: Of the naive CD4 clonotypes, around 5% were shared across a handful of donors.

This rearrangement joins TRBV7-8 to TRBJ1-3, with a weak D call TRBD1 (5 bases). This TCR was sampled from a man aged 25 to 40 in good health. Sequenced: naive CD4+ T cells sorted from blood. Regarding subset: CD45RA+ positively selected. The CDR3 region is CASSLMDINSGNTIYF. CDR3 nucleotide sequence: TGTGCCAGCAGCTTGATGGACATTAACTCTGGAAACACCATATATTTT.